The 2 T cell receptor beta chains below come from one sample, sequenced in a study of T-cell reconstitution after alpha-beta-depleted transplantation in children. For TCRbeta, the library was prepared with unique molecular identifiers. Using its own MiXCR run on the PCR reads, TCRdb lists one record per CDR3 protein. The repertoire has some 200,000 distinct CDR3 sequences, over 5.5% of them found once; the top ten carry roughly 3%. This specimen was PBMCs from the stem cell graft donor, taken from the stem cell graft. These receptors all come from a human donor who donated a stem cell graft to a child with Wiskott-Aldrich syndrome.

This clonotype was detected many times. CDR3 in DNA: TGCGCCAGCAGCTTGGATGGGACAGGGGTTTACAATGAGCAGTTCTTC. It encodes CASSLDGTGVYNEQFF. The genes are TRBV5-1 and TRBJ2-1; 10 nucleotides line up with TRBD1. The CDR3 length is 16 residues. The ends lost 0 bases at V and 4 bases at J; junction bases unmatched: 4. The germline gives CDR1 SGHRS, CDR2 YFSETQ.

The sample holds many counts of this clonotype. The chain has TRBV28 and TRBJ2-3; possibly TRBD2 for D (5 bases). The CDR3 covers 16 residues. The germline gives CDR1 MDHEN, CDR2 SYDVKM. V shed 1 base and J shed 1 base, with 12 bases lying between them. The DNA for the CDR3 is TGTGCCAGCAGTTTATTGGGAGCGGACGGCACAGATACGCAGTATTTT. It translates to CASSLLGADGTDTQYF.